These T cell receptor beta chains were read from a single sample in a study of shared clonotypes between healthy human individuals. The data were produced by immunoSEQ multiplex PCR, yet TCRdb's version contains in-frame clones alone and is incomplete. Of roughly 2.2 million clones listed, around 93% are singletons. Specimen: naive CD4+ T cells from PBMCs. These receptors were collected from a young man in good health. Some clones in this sample may be carry-over from other donors' samples. The CDR3 runs from the conserved cysteine through the conserved F or W. The D gene is left open where the match is weak. The size field is filled for only some rows; it gives once, few, many or a size class.

d_gene	v_gene	abundance	j_gene	CDR3nt	CDR3aa
TRBD1	TRBV10-2	-	TRBJ2-5	TGCGCCAGCAGTCCACAGGGGAAGCAGACCCAGTACTTC	CASSPQGKQTQYF
-	TRBV28	-	TRBJ1-2	TGTGCCAGCTTCCCCCGACGAAGGAACTATGGCTACACCTTC	CASFPRRRNYGYTF
-	TRBV2	-	TRBJ2-5	TGTGCCAGCAGTGGTTCGGTGAATGGAGAGACCCAGTACTTC	CASSGSVNGETQYF
-	TRBV7-9	once	TRBJ2-7	TGTGCCAGCAGCTTAGCGTCCCCAGGGACGTACGAGCAGTACTTC	CASSLASPGTYEQYF
-	TRBV2	-	TRBJ2-7	TGTGCCAGCAATCCGGCTAACTACGAGCAGTACTTC	CASNPANYEQYF
-	TRBV5-1	-	TRBJ1-4	TGCGCCAGCAGCTTGAAAGGGGTAGATGAAAAACTGTTTTTT	CASSLKGVDEKLFF
-	TRBV7-9	-	TRBJ2-7	TGTGCCAGCAGCCAAACTATGGGGAGCTCCTACGAGCAGTACTTC	CASSQTMGSSYEQYF
-	TRBV14	-	TRBJ2-2	TGTGCCAGCAGCCAAGTGACAGCCAACACCGGGGAGCTGTTTTTT	CASSQVTANTGELFF
TRBD2	TRBV28	-	TRBJ2-5	TGTGCCAGCAGCCCGCCCGGGACTAAGAAGGAGACCCAGTACTTC	CASSPPGTKKETQYF
-	TRBV7-7	-	TRBJ1-2	TGTGCCAGCAGCTCCCTCCCAACCGGGGGGGATGGCTACACCTTC	CASSSLPTGGDGYTF
TRBD2	TRBV28	-	TRBJ2-5	TGTGCCAGCAGTTTCCTCCGGGGAGGGCAAGAGACCCAGTACTTC	CASSFLRGGQETQYF
-	TRBV19	-	TRBJ2-5	TGTGCCAGTAGTATCGGAGCCTTAGGAACGCAGACCCAGTACTTC	CASSIGALGTQTQYF
TRBD2	TRBV10-3	-	TRBJ2-7	TGTGCCATCAGTGTCTGGCGGGAGCGAGGCGAGCAGTACTTC	CAISVWRERGEQYF
-	TRBV4-2	-	TRBJ2-3	TGTGCCAGCAGCCAAGTTGGAGAGGATACGCAGTATTTT	CASSQVGEDTQYF
-	TRBV7-7	-	TRBJ2-1	TGTGCCAGCAGCTCCTGGGACTCAAATGAGCAGTTCTTC	CASSSWDSNEQFF
TRBD2	TRBV7-2	-	TRBJ2-5	TGTGCCAGCTCTGATCGGCGGGAGGGAGCAGAGACCCAGTACTTC	CASSDRREGAETQYF
-	TRBV9	-	TRBJ2-1	TGTGCCAGCAGCAAGGGACTCTACGGCGATGAGCAGTTCTTC	CASSKGLYGDEQFF
-	TRBV7-9	-	TRBJ2-5	TGTGCCAGCAGCCCCCTTTCTCGACAAGAGACCCAGTACTTC	CASSPLSRQETQYF
TRBD2	TRBV7-2	-	TRBJ2-2	TGTGCCAGCAGCCGCCGGACTAGCGGGAGAAACACCGGGGAGCTGTTTTTT	CASSRRTSGRNTGELFF
TRBD2	TRBV28	-	TRBJ2-7	TGTGCCAGCAGTACGACTAGCGGGGGCTCCTACGAGCAGTACTTC	CASSTTSGGSYEQYF
TRBD2	TRBV4-3	-	TRBJ2-1	TGCGCCAGCAGCCTTTTCCTAGCGGGATCGGGGGAGCAGTTCTTC	CASSLFLAGSGEQFF
TRBD1	TRBV6-6	-	TRBJ2-7	TGTGCCAGCACGGCCGGGACAGAGAACTACGAGCAGTACTTC	CASTAGTENYEQYF
-	TRBV30	-	TRBJ1-2	TGTGCCTGGAGTGTGACCGTAAATGGCTACACCTTC	CAWSVTVNGYTF
-	TRBV29-1	-	TRBJ2-1	TGCAGCGTTGTCTTCAGGGCCCACTACAATGAGCAGTTCTTC	CSVVFRAHYNEQFF
TRBD2	TRBV6-5	-	TRBJ2-2	TGTGCCAGCAGTTACGTGGCGGGAGCGCACACCGGGGAGCTGTTTTTT	CASSYVAGAHTGELFF
-	TRBV7-9	-	TRBJ1-4	TGTGCCAGCAGCCCGGGACAACTGGGAGAAAAACTGTTTTTT	CASSPGQLGEKLFF
-	TRBV28	-	TRBJ2-3	TGTGCCAGCAGTCTTAGAGGTAGGGGCGGCACAGATACGCAGTATTTT	CASSLRGRGGTDTQYF
TRBD2	TRBV5-1	-	TRBJ2-1	TGCGCCAGCAGCTTGGTTCTAGCGGGGGGGACCTACAATGAGCAGTTCTTC	CASSLVLAGGTYNEQFF
TRBD1	TRBV7-8	-	TRBJ1-5	TGTGCCAGCAGCACAGACAGGGGCCGCAATCAGCCCCAGCATTTT	CASSTDRGRNQPQHF
-	TRBV6-1	-	TRBJ2-7	TGTGCCAGCAGTGAAGCGCCGGAGCTTCATGGCAGCTCCTACGAGCAGTACTTC	CASSEAPELHGSSYEQYF
-	TRBV14	few	TRBJ2-1	TGTGCCAGCAGCCAAGATCCCAGGGCGAATGAGCAGTTCTTC	CASSQDPRANEQFF
-	TRBV2	-	TRBJ2-6	TGTGCCAGCAAGCCTGAACGCTCTGGGGCCAACGTCCTGACTTTC	CASKPERSGANVLTF
-	TRBV7-9	-	TRBJ2-7	TGTGCCAGCAGCTTAATTCTCCCGGCAGGGGCTACCGAGCAGTACTTC	CASSLILPAGATEQYF
-	TRBV2	-	TRBJ2-2	TGTGCCAGCAGGACGGGAGCGAACACCGGGGAGCTGTTTTTT	CASRTGANTGELFF
-	TRBV18	few	TRBJ1-4	TGTGCCAGCTCACCTGAAGAGGAAAAACTGTTTTTT	CASSPEEEKLFF
-	TRBV7-2	once	TRBJ2-1	TGTGCCAGCAGCCCGCAGGGACCCCAGCAGTTCTTC	CASSPQGPQQFF
-	TRBV28	-	TRBJ1-1	TGTGCCAGCAGTTTAGCAGGGTGGCAGAACACTGAAGCTTTCTTT	CASSLAGWQNTEAFF
TRBD2	TRBV7-6	-	TRBJ2-7	TGTGCCAGCAGTACCCTCAAACCGGGACTAGCGGGCGGCCACGAGCAGTACTTC	CASSTLKPGLAGGHEQYF
-	TRBV6-5	-	TRBJ1-1	TGTGCCAGCAGTTACTTGGGGGTGAGGGACACTGAAGCTTTCTTT	CASSYLGVRDTEAFF
-	TRBV4-3	-	TRBJ2-7	TGCGCCAGCAGCCGCTCGGTTACGTTGGACGAGCAGTACTTC	CASSRSVTLDEQYF
-	TRBV2	-	TRBJ1-5	TGTGCCAGCAGGTATAATCAGCCCCAGCATTTT	CASRYNQPQHF
TRBD1	TRBV6-5	-	TRBJ1-1	TGTGCCAGCAGGCGACAGGGAATATACACTGAAGCTTTCTTT	CASRRQGIYTEAFF
TRBD2	TRBV15	-	TRBJ2-1	TGTGCCACCAGCCCTGGGGGGGATGAGCAGTTCTTC	CATSPGGDEQFF
TRBD1	TRBV5-6	once	TRBJ2-1	TGTGCCAGCAGCTTGTGGACAGGGACTCCCTACAATGAGCAGTTCTTC	CASSLWTGTPYNEQFF
TRBD2	TRBV6-1	once	TRBJ2-2	TGTGCCAGCAGTGCTAGCGGGATTACCGGGGAGCTGTTTTTT	CASSASGITGELFF
-	TRBV30	-	TRBJ1-3	TGTGCCTGGGGGCAGGGAAGGAACACCATATATTTT	CAWGQGRNTIYF
-	TRBV28	-	TRBJ2-7	TGTGCCAGCAGTTTACCGGGATACGAGCAGTACTTC	CASSLPGYEQYF
-	TRBV30	-	TRBJ2-1	TGTGCCTGGAGTACAGGGTGGGTCAATGAGCAGTTCTTC	CAWSTGWVNEQFF
TRBD2	TRBV15	-	TRBJ2-3	TGTGCCACCAGCATAGGACTAGCGGTAGATACGCAGTATTTT	CATSIGLAVDTQYF
-	TRBV6-5	few	TRBJ1-5	TGTGCCAGCAGGCGCACCGGTGGTAGCAATCAGCCCCAGCATTTT	CASRRTGGSNQPQHF
-	TRBV7-2	-	TRBJ2-1	TGTGCCAGCAGCCCCCGGCAGGGCTACAATGAGCAGTTCTTC	CASSPRQGYNEQFF
TRBD2	TRBV5-1	once	TRBJ2-1	TGCGCCAGCAGCAAAGGGACTAGCGGGAGCTCCTACAATGAGCAGTTCTTC	CASSKGTSGSSYNEQFF
TRBD2	TRBV28	-	TRBJ2-1	TGTGCCAGCAGTTTTAGGGTCGGACTAGCGTATTCCTACAATGAGCAGTTCTTC	CASSFRVGLAYSYNEQFF
TRBD2	TRBV5-1	-	TRBJ2-6	TGCGCCAGCAGCTTGGAGGCGGGAGGTCCTGGGGCCAACGTCCTGACTTTC	CASSLEAGGPGANVLTF
TRBD2	TRBV5-4	-	TRBJ2-2	TGTGCCAGCAGCCCGGGACTAGCGGAGATGGGGGGCGAGCTGTTTTTT	CASSPGLAEMGGELFF
TRBD1	TRBV4-1	-	TRBJ1-2	TGCGCCAGCAGCCAATTTATGACAGGGTCTCGCTATGGCTACACCTTC	CASSQFMTGSRYGYTF